Below are 21 T cell receptor beta chains sequenced from a single sample in a study of T cell changes during pregnancy in multiple sclerosis. TCRdb's copy holds only in-frame clones and misses some; the assay was immunoSEQ multiplex PCR. This sample has about 30,000 clones, with about 89% found just once. This specimen was CD8+ T cells from peripheral blood mononuclear cells, taken in the second trimester of pregnancy. The source is a female donor with multiple sclerosis, enrolled in a pregnancy study.

This sequence joins TRBV9 and TRBJ2-1, with 8 bases fitting TRBD2. The CDR3 loop spans 15 amino acids. The junction had 7 bases not matched to a gene; V was cut back by 0 bases and J by 8 bases. Looked up from germline, CDR1 is SGDLS and CDR2 is YYNGEE. The CDR3 bases are TGTGCCAGCAGCGTAGCGGGGGGGGCAAGGGATGAGCAGTTCTTC. It is translated as CASSVAGGARDEQFF. Full variable domain (remainder filled in from reference TRBV9 and TRBJ2-1): DSGVTQTPKHLITATGQRVTLRCSPRSGDLSVYWYQQSLDQGLQFLIQYYNGEERAKGNILERFSAQQFPDLHSELNLSSLELGDSALYFCASSVAGGARDEQFFGPGTRLTVL.

This chain links TRBV2 with TRBJ2-7; D is undetermined. Between the trimmed V and J ends, which lost 1 base and 2 bases, there was a span of 6 bases. Germline values: CDR1 SNHLY, CDR2 FYNNEI. This CDR3 has 13 amino acids. The CDR3: CASSEGATYEQYF. The DNA of the CDR3 is TGTGCCAGCAGTGAAGGGGCTACCTACGAGCAGTACTTC.

The chain recombines TRBV7-9 with TRBJ2-7; possible D gene TRBD1, 6 bases. The V end was cut by 4 bases, the J end by 1 base, with 8 bases between. CDR1 SEHNR and CDR2 FQNEAQ come from the germline V gene (reference sequence). The CDR3 runs 13 residues. The CDR3 region has the DNA TGTGCCAGCAGCTCCGGACAGTCCTACGAGCAGTACTTC. This sequence encodes CASSSGQSYEQYF.

In DNA, the CDR3 is TGTGCCATCAGTGAAGGGACTACGCCCTCACCCCTCCACTTT. Protein sequence: CAISEGTTPSPLHF. The chain has TRBV10-3 and TRBJ1-6; tentative D call: TRBD1 (5 bases). CDR3 length equals 14 residues. V lost 3 bases and J 10 bases, leaving 13 bases between the germline ends. Germline values: CDR1 ENHRY, CDR2 SYGVKD.

The CDR3 spells CASSGHLVYEQYF. In DNA form, the CDR3 reads TGTGCCAGCAGTGGACACTTGGTGTACGAGCAGTACTTC. The chain joins TRBV6-5 to TRBJ2-7; possibly TRBD1 for D (5 bases). The ends were cut back, 5 bases at V and 4 bases at J, with 12 bases in the middle. Germline loops: CDR1 MNHEY, CDR2 SVGAGI. The CDR3 is 13 residues long.

V usage is TRBV4-2 and J usage is TRBJ1-5; a possible D gene is TRBD1 (5 bases). The V and J ends lost 1 base and 5 bases respectively, with 9 bases between them. This CDR3 is 14 amino acids long. The germline CDR1 and CDR2 sequences are LGHNA and YNFKEQ. Here the CDR3 reads CASSQGQGDQPQHF. CDR3 nucleotides: TGTGCCAGCAGCCAAGGTCAGGGTGATCAGCCCCAGCATTTT.

This clone has just one count. The chain carries TRBV25-1 and TRBJ2-7; the D is unclear. The CDR3 is 15 residues long. The V and J ends lost 3 bases and 2 bases respectively, with 14 bases between them. Germline assignment: CDR1 MGHDK and CDR2 SYGVNS. The CDR3 here is CASSDGQDYPYEQYF. CDR3 nucleotide sequence: TGTGCCAGCAGTGATGGCCAGGATTATCCCTACGAGCAGTACTTC.

V gene TRBV7-9 combines with J gene TRBJ1-1, with D uncertain. The CDR3 is 13 amino acids. The germline V gene encodes CDR1 SEHNR and CDR2 FQNEAQ (reference sequence). The ends were cut back, 5 bases at V and 1 base at J, with 8 bases in the middle. The CDR3, as DNA: TGTGCCAGCAGCCCCGAGTGGAACACTGAAGCTTTCTTT. It specifies CASSPEWNTEAFF.

The chain uses TRBV2 and TRBJ1-2, with 8 bases that match TRBD1. V lost 6 bases, J lost 8 bases, and 14 bases stayed unmatched. Looked up from germline, CDR1 is SNHLY and CDR2 is FYNNEI. The CDR3 spans 15 residues. The CDR3, as DNA: TGTGCCAGCAGCGCGAGGACAGGGACGCCTTTGGGCTACACCTTC. Translated: CASSARTGTPLGYTF.

This chain uses TRBV14 with TRBJ1-2; 7 positions agree with TRBD1. Germline V gene sequence: CDR1 SGHDN, CDR2 FVKESK. This CDR3 contains 16 residues. V shed 0 bases, J shed 4 bases, and the junction held 8 bases outside the gene matches. CDR3 DNA sequence: TGTGCCAGCAGCCAAGATCGCAGGGGGATTCTCTATGGCTACACCTTC. This sequence encodes CASSQDRRGILYGYTF.

This chain links TRBV13 with TRBJ2-5, with 12 bases that match TRBD2. J was trimmed by 0 bases and V by 5 bases; bases with no gene match: 10. Looked up from germline, CDR1 is PRHDT and CDR2 is FYEKMQ (reference sequence). The CDR3 has 18 residues. CDR3 DNA sequence: TGTGCCAGCAGCCCGACGACTAGCGGGGGCCCGTACCAAGAGACCCAGTACTTC. This translates into CASSPTTSGGPYQETQYF.

The J gene is TRBJ1-4, the V gene TRBV29-1, with TRBD1 as a possible D gene (6 bases). The CDR3 is made up of 14 amino acids. Trimming stripped 3 bases from V and 7 bases from J, with 15 bases between. The germline V gene has CDR1 SQVTM and CDR2 ANQGSEA. The CDR3 nucleotides are TGCAGCGTTGATGCAAACAGGGAGGGTGAAAAACTGTTTTTT. This codes for CSVDANREGEKLFF.

V is TRBV6-1 and J is TRBJ1-5; possible D gene TRBD1, 6 bases. Trimming cost V 5 bases and J 3 bases, with 14 bases left between them. The CDR3 loop spans 15 amino acids. In germline, CDR1 is MNHNS, CDR2 SASEGT. DNA of the CDR3: TGTGCCAGCAGTACCGAGAGGGGGATCAATCAGCCCCAGCATTTT. Its translation: CASSTERGINQPQHF.

The CDR3 nucleotides are TGTGCCAGCAGTGCCAGCGGGAGCAGCGAGCAGTTCTTC. Translating gives CASSASGSSEQFF. J is TRBJ2-1 and V is TRBV6-1; 8 bases agree with TRBD2. V lost 4 bases to trimming and J lost 10 bases; unmatched junction nucleotides: 6. The CDR3 is 13 amino acids. Germline V lookup: CDR1 MNHNS, CDR2 SASEGT.

This chain connects TRBV5-1 to TRBJ2-1; D not certain. Germline V lookup: CDR1 SGHRS, CDR2 YFSETQ. The CDR3 consists of 15 residues. Deletions cut 2 bases from V and 3 bases from J, with 12 bases between. Here the CDR3 DNA reads TGCGCCAGCAGCTTTGTATCTCCCAGCTACAATGAGCAGTTCTTC. Its protein product is CASSFVSPSYNEQFF.

The CDR3 loop reads CASSSRRTGGDEKLFF. The CDR3 DNA follows: TGCGCCAGCAGCTCAAGACGGACAGGGGGGGATGAAAAACTGTTTTTT. The gene calls are TRBV4-1 and TRBJ1-4; 10 positions agree with TRBD1. Germline V gives CDR1 MGHRA, CDR2 YSYEKL. The CDR3 is 16 residues long. V shed 5 bases and J 6 bases; nucleotides not matched to a gene: 9.

This chain links TRBV28 with TRBJ2-7; TRBD2 matches at 12 bases. The CDR3 is made up of 15 amino acids. V lost 4 bases to trimming and J lost 3 bases; unmatched junction nucleotides: 4. Germline-derived CDR1 and CDR2 are MDHEN and SYDVKM. CDR3 DNA sequence: TGTGCCAGCAGTTCGACTAGCGGGAGAGTCTACGAGCAGTACTTC. Residues: CASSSTSGRVYEQYF.

This clone is classed as medium-sized (0.01 to 0.1%). CDR3 DNA: TGTGCCAGCAGTGAAGGAGAACGGACTGAAGCTTTCTTT. Protein: CASSEGERTEAFF. The chain employs TRBV6-1 and TRBJ1-1; D is unclear. This CDR3 has 13 amino acids. With 1 base removed from V and 5 bases from J, the gap between germline ends came to 8 bases. CDR1 and CDR2 (germline): MNHNS, SASEGT.

The genes are TRBV28 and TRBJ2-1; TRBD2 matches 12 bases. This CDR3 has 17 residues. V lost 5 bases and J lost 6; bases outside the gene matches: 11. Looked up from germline, CDR1 is MDHEN and CDR2 is SYDVKM. The CDR3 loop reads CASSIRATSGRSNEQFF. CDR3 in DNA: TGTGCCAGCAGTATAAGGGCAACTAGCGGGAGGTCCAATGAGCAGTTCTTC.

A note on this clone: At one end, the junction sequence differs from germline, possibly due to a read error. The V gene is TRBV13, the J gene TRBJ2-1, with 10 bases matching TRBD2. The CDR3 loop spans 13 amino acids. The germline V gene encodes CDR1 PRHDT and CDR2 FYEKMQ (reference sequence). DNA for the CDR3: TGTGCCAGCAGCTTATCTTTAGCGGGGGGCCCGGTCTTC. This codes for CASSLSLAGGPVF.

The chain joins TRBV6-1 to TRBJ1-1, with D possibly matching TRBD1 (5 bases). Germline values: CDR1 MNHNS, CDR2 SASEGT. The CDR3 contains 12 residues. V was trimmed by 6 bases and J by 7 bases, leaving 12 bases between them. The CDR3 coding sequence is TGTGCCAGCAGCGACGACAGCCTTGAAGCTTTCTTT. Its protein is CASSDDSLEAFF.